This T cell receptor (beta chain) is from a study of T cells in women clearing cervical HPV infection. Notes on this clone: The sequenced fragment ends 3 residues before the CDR3 boundary, so the rest is inferred from the germline J gene.

Sequencing was performed with immunoSEQ multiplex PCR; in TCRdb, only in-frame clones are kept and a portion is missing. This table lists tens of thousands of clones. Germline trimming cut 2 bases from V and 2 bases from J; bases unmatched to any gene: 3. Germline-derived CDR1 and CDR2 are DFQATT and SNEGSKA (reference sequence). CDR3 size: 13 residues. The receptor's source is a woman aged 18 to 75 with a cervical HPV16 infection that either progressed to CIN3+ or cleared (not recorded which). The chain carries TRBV20-1 and TRBJ2-7; 7 bases are a match to TRBD2. Sample: blood buffy coat. The covered CDR3 bases are TGCAGTGCTAGACTTCTAGCGGCCTACGAG. Translated, it gives CSARLLAAYE. The full CDR3 protein is CSARLLAAYEQYF.